This TCR beta chain derives from a study of blood T cells in healthy people across ages. The study, taken as a whole, reports: Among long-lived donors, naive CD4+ cells were more numerous and diversity higher than in aged donors.

Primed by a sample-barcoded 5' primer and a J-beta primer mix, a second PCR proceeded for about 6 to 11 cycles. TCRdb processed the 5' RACE reads anew with MiXCR; each CDR3 protein has one entry. Altogether roughly 1,100,000 distinct CDR3 sequences are present, about 23% being singletons, with the ten largest covering less than 0.75%. The authors extracted at least 5 micrograms of total RNA per sample. The CDR3 has 15 residues. V trimming: 3 bases; J trimming: 10 bases; junction bases outside the gene matches: 11. The germline V gene has CDR1 MDHEN and CDR2 SYDVKM. As regards this clonotype: The antigen is undetermined.

This same sample was also part of a study on T cells of mothers and their children.

The sequencing sample was made of blood. The receptor was isolated from a girl aged 2 to 9 in good health. The V gene is TRBV28, the J gene TRBJ1-4; 7 nucleotides match TRBD1. CDR3 sequence reads: CASSFMYSQGGKLFF. The CDR3 bases are TGTGCCAGCAGTTTTATGTATTCGCAGGGGGGAAAACTGTTTTTT.